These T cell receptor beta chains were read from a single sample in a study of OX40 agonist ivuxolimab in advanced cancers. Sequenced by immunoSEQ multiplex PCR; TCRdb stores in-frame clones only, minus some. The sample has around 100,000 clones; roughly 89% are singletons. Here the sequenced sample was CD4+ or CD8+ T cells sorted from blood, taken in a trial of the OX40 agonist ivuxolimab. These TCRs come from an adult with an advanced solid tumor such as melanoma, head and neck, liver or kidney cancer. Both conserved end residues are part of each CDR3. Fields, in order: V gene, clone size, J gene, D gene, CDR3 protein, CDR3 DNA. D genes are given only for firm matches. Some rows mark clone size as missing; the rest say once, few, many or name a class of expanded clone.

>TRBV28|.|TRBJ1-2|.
CASTMGVPRGYTF
TGTGCCAGCACCATGGGGGTCCCTAGAGGGTACACCTTC
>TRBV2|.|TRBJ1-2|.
CASSASLGIDYGYTF
TGTGCCAGCAGTGCGAGCTTAGGGATCGACTATGGCTACACCTTC
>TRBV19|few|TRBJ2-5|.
CASRQGETQYF
TGTGCCAGTAGACAGGGAGAGACCCAGTACTTC
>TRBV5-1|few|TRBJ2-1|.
CASSLIALGYNEQFF
TGCGCCAGCAGCTTGATCGCGCTCGGTTACAATGAGCAGTTCTTC
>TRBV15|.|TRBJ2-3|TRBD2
CATSRTTSGSDTQYF
TGTGCCACCAGCAGAACCACTAGCGGGAGCGATACGCAGTATTTT
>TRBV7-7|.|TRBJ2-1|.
CASSLGAGMDEQFF
TGTGCCAGCAGCTTAGGAGCAGGGATGGATGAGCAGTTCTTC
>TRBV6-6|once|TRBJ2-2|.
CASSYSGGGGGELFF
TGTGCCAGCAGTTACTCGGGAGGGGGAGGCGGGGAGCTGTTTTTT
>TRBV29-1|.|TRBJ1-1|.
CSVVRFGLNTEAFF
TGCAGCGTTGTGCGGTTCGGTTTGAACACTGAAGCTTTCTTT
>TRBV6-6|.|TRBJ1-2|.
CASSLRGAYGYTF
TGTGCCAGCAGTCTCAGGGGAGCCTATGGCTACACCTTC
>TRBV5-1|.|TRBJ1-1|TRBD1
CASKTGENTEAFF
TGCGCCAGCAAGACAGGGGAGAACACTGAAGCTTTCTTT
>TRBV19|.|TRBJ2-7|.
CASFDRTTYEQYF
TGTGCCAGTTTCGACAGGACAACCTACGAGCAGTACTTC
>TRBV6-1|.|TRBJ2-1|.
CASSRDGIRYAEQFF
TGTGCCAGCAGCCGCGACGGGATAAGGTACGCTGAGCAGTTCTTC
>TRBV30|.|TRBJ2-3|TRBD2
CAQAGFVLDTQYF
TGTGCGCAAGCGGGGTTTGTCCTAGATACGCAGTATTTT
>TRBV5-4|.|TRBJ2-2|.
CASSLDSNTGELFF
TGTGCCAGCAGCTTGGACAGCAACACCGGGGAGCTGTTTTTT